The 17 T cell receptor beta chains given below trace back to one sample, sequenced in a study of blood T cell repertoires in COVID-19. The method was immunoSEQ multiplex PCR; TCRdb's version includes in-frame clones alone and lacks a portion of them. The sample has a few hundred thousand clones; 84% are singletons. Input material: peripheral blood. These receptors all stem from a woman of 80 years or more with COVID-19, enrolled during active disease.

For the CDR3, the DNA is TGTGCCAGCAGTTCGACAGGGGGCCTAGATACGCAGTATTTT. Protein: CASSSTGGLDTQYF. J is TRBJ2-3 and V is TRBV28; 10 nucleotides match TRBD1. This CDR3 comprises 14 residues. J was trimmed by 5 bases and V by 4 bases; bases with no gene match: 3. The germline gives CDR1 MDHEN, CDR2 SYDVKM.

The rearrangement uses TRBV5-1 and TRBJ2-1; D gene unclear. CDR3 length equals 16 residues. Looked up from germline, CDR1 is SGHRS and CDR2 is YFSETQ. Trimming pared 0 bases from V and 9 bases from J, leaving 19 bases between. Here the CDR3 reads CASSLAPRGNRGEQFF. The DNA for the CDR3 is TGCGCCAGCAGCTTGGCTCCCAGAGGTAATCGTGGTGAGCAGTTCTTC. Based on the CDR3 plus reference TRBV5-1 and TRBJ2-1, the full variable domain is KAGVTQTPRYLIKTRGQQVTLSCSPISGHRSVSWYQQTPGQGLQFLFEYFSETQRNKGNFPGRFSGRQFSNSRSEMNVSTLELGDSALYLCASSLAPRGNRGEQFFGPGTRLTVL.

The chain combines TRBV6-5 with TRBJ1-1; D is unclear. Trimming removed 2 bases from V and 2 bases from J, with 6 bases in between. This CDR3 is 13 amino acids long. Germline CDR1 reads MNHEY; CDR2 reads SVGAGI. Here the CDR3 DNA reads TGTGCCAGCAGTTACGGCAGAAACACTGAAGCTTTCTTT. Translation: CASSYGRNTEAFF.

J is TRBJ1-6 and V is TRBV14, with TRBD1 matching 7 bases. The germline V gene encodes CDR1 SGHDN and CDR2 FVKESK. The CDR3 totals 18 residues. Germline trimming cut 4 bases from V and 0 bases from J; bases unmatched to any gene: 9. The CDR3 sequence: CASSRRQGLGSYNSPLHF. The CDR3 DNA follows: TGTGCCAGCAGCCGCCGACAGGGACTTGGCTCCTATAATTCACCCCTCCACTTT.

The chain recombines TRBV6-8 with TRBJ1-5; D gene ambiguous. This CDR3 has 15 residues. From germline, CDR1 is MNHGY and CDR2 SAAAGT. V dropped 0 bases and J dropped 10 bases, with 16 bases sitting between them. Here the CDR3 DNA reads TGTGCCAGCAGTTACTCGTGCGGTTTTTTTCGACCCCAGCATTTT. This codes for CASSYSCGFFRPQHF.

This rearrangement joins TRBV6-5 to TRBJ1-6; a weak D match, TRBD1 (6 bases). Germline loops: CDR1 MNHEY, CDR2 SVGAGI. The CDR3 sequence is 12 residues long. V was cut by 6 bases and J by 10 bases, with 10 bases left in between. The CDR3 coding sequence is TGTGCCAGCAGCGACAGGTTATCACCCCTCCACTTT. This encodes CASSDRLSPLHF.

In this sample, this clone turned up once. The CDR3 loop reads CASSPDRGRREDNEQFF. In DNA form, the CDR3 reads TGTGCCAGCAGTCCGGACAGGGGGCGAAGGGAGGACAATGAGCAGTTCTTC. V and J are TRBV27 and TRBJ2-1; 11 bases agree with TRBD1. Germline CDR1 reads MNHEY; CDR2 reads SMNVEV (reference sequence). The CDR3 has 17 residues. Trimming cost V 5 bases and J 5 bases; bases outside gene matches: 11.

V usage is TRBV28 and J usage is TRBJ2-3; TRBD1 agrees at 8 bases. The CDR3 covers 15 residues. CDR1 is MDHEN and CDR2 is SYDVKM in the germline V gene. V shed 5 bases and J 1 base; nucleotides not matched to a gene: 5. As DNA, the CDR3 is TGTGCCAGCAGTGTAGGGGGACAGGGCACAGATACGCAGTATTTT. It codes for CASSVGGQGTDTQYF.

The chain uses TRBV21-1 and TRBJ1-5. TRBV21-1 is marked as a pseudogene. The CDR3 runs 14 residues. The DNA for the CDR3 is TGTGCCAGCAGCAAAGCGCGGAGCAATCAGCCCCAGCATTTT. This translates into CASSKARSNQPQHF.

This chain connects TRBV10-3 to TRBJ2-1, with 14 bases aligning to TRBD2. The CDR3 has 16 residues. Germline CDR1 is ENHRY and CDR2 is SYGVKD. With 10 bases clipped from V and 7 bases from J, the junction kept 12 bases outside the gene matches. CDR3 loop: CATTGTSGGYTNEQFF. The CDR3 DNA sequence: TGTGCCACGACCGGGACTAGCGGGGGTTATACTAATGAGCAGTTCTTC.

The genes are TRBV18 and TRBJ1-5, with 7 bases identical to TRBD1. V dropped 5 bases and J dropped 1; count of bases not matched to a gene: 8. In germline, CDR1 is KGHSH, CDR2 LQKENI. The CDR3 has 16 residues. The CDR3 DNA reads TGTGCCAGCTCAGAACAGGGGATAACGAGCAATCAGCCCCAGCATTTT. Amino acid sequence: CASSEQGITSNQPQHF.

J is TRBJ2-7 and V is TRBV5-1; perhaps TRBD2 as D (6 bases). Germline CDR1 reads SGHRS; CDR2 reads YFSETQ. The CDR3 sequence is 15 residues long. The germline V and J ends were trimmed by 7 bases and 4 bases, with 21 bases remaining between them. CDR3 protein: CASVERALFTYEQYV. CDR3 nucleotides: TGCGCCAGCGTGGAGCGGGCCCTTTTTACTTACGAGCAGTACGTC.

The V call is TRBV18, the J call TRBJ1-2; 8 bases align to TRBD1. Losses at the gene ends were 3 bases for V and 1 base for J; bases not matched to a gene: 7. In germline, CDR1 is KGHSH, CDR2 LQKENI. This CDR3 is built from 16 residues. CDR3 nucleotide sequence: TGTGCCAGCTCACCTTCCAGGGGGCCCCTTAACTATGGCTACACCTTC. Translating it yields CASSPSRGPLNYGYTF.

The V gene is TRBV28, the J gene TRBJ1-4, with TRBD1 as a possible D gene (5 bases). The length of the CDR3 is 13 residues. Germline V gene lookup returns CDR1 MDHEN and CDR2 SYDVKM. V was shortened by 8 bases and J by 9 bases, with 16 bases between the two germline ends. As DNA, the CDR3 is TGTGCCAGCTATGCTCAGGGTTTGCAAAAACTGTTTTTT. Translating gives CASYAQGLQKLFF.

CDR3 sequence reads: CASSELGLAGGAKTQYF. The CDR3 nucleotides are TGCGCCAGCAGTGAGTTAGGACTAGCGGGGGGTGCAAAGACCCAGTACTTC. This sequence joins TRBV10-2 and TRBJ2-5; 14 nucleotides match TRBD2. This CDR3 is built from 17 residues. Trimming cost V 1 base and J 6 bases; bases outside gene matches: 7. CDR1 and CDR2 (germline): WSHSY, SAAADI.

The chain carries TRBV7-9 and TRBJ2-2, with D possibly matching TRBD1 (6 bases). The CDR3 is made up of 15 amino acids. The germline V and J ends were trimmed by 3 bases and 3 bases, with 11 bases remaining between them. CDR1 is SEHNR, CDR2 FQNEAQ, per germline (reference sequence). CDR3 sequence: CASSFTGSDTGELFF. DNA of the CDR3: TGTGCCAGCAGCTTCACAGGGTCGGACACCGGGGAGCTGTTTTTT.

In its sample, this clone was seen a few times. The gene calls are TRBV3-1 (or the pseudogene TRBV3-2) and TRBJ1-1; D is possibly TRBD1 (5 bases). The V end was cut by 3 bases, the J end by 5 bases, with 13 bases between. This CDR3 is 14 amino acids long. Looked up from germline, CDR1 is LGHDT and CDR2 is YNNKEL (reference sequence). In nucleotides, the CDR3 is TGTGCCAGCAGCCAGCACATCCAGGGAACTGAAGCTTTCTTT. Translation gives CASSQHIQGTEAFF.